The entry that follows covers one T cell receptor beta chain sequence. This clone's antigen is unknown. No base-level quality is on record; no much larger clone is a single base apart. This sample is part of a study of T cells in Graves' hyperthyroidism and ophthalmopathy (dated by TCRdb to between 2018 and 2020). Context from the whole study: Peripheral blood samples were taken at initial diagnosis, before any treatment was given. TCR V-J signatures able to tell the groups apart were searched for in a discovery cohort of some 100 patients, of whom over 40 had Graves' ophthalmopathy and some 60 had stable Graves' hyperthyroidism. In addition, the study compared T-cell repertoires in thyroid tissue and in blood from five or six Graves' hyperthyroidism patients. After sampling, hyperthyroidism patients received methimazole starting at 30 mg daily, and ophthalmopathy patients received high-dose intravenous methylprednisolone. The 75 to 100 discovery patients were randomly split 7:3 into training and test sets. The paper reports TCR Vbeta CDR3 sequencing of some 140 peripheral blood samples: approximately 41 ophthalmopathy, fewer than 80 hyperthyroidism and around 17 progressor patients. Whether ophthalmopathy could be predicted prospectively was tested in an independent validation cohort made up of roughly 20 hyperthyroidism patients plus 17 patients who later progressed to ophthalmopathy.

On the study overall, not on this receptor specifically: Blood samples also contained most of the expanded thyroid clonotypes (frequency above 0.001), which suggests that blood repertoires may reflect thyroid immune responses. Sample size was not statistically predetermined, and investigators were not blinded to group allocation. A model built on a 13 V-J signature distinguished ophthalmopathy from stable hyperthyroidism, reaching about 88% sensitivity and about 81% specificity in cross-validation and 80%/75% in testing. In validation, the model predicted progression to ophthalmopathy with 65% to 71% sensitivity and less than 75% specificity, a median of around six months before onset.

The TCR beta CDR3 regions were amplified from the RNA transcripts. The first round of RT-PCR for the TCR CDR3 was performed with the HTBI primer set and the Qiagen OneStep RT-PCR kit. A second multiplex PCR round built the libraries, followed by size selection and purification. The libraries were sequenced on an Illumina HiSeq2000 using paired-end 100 bp reads. Under the source paper's analysis protocol: SOAPnuke was used to process the raw data, throwing out any read that contained adapters or uncalled bases, had a mean Phred below 15, or lacked an exact constant-primer or identifier match. High-quality paired reads were merged with COPE v1.2.5, and unique nucleotide sequences were defined as clonotypes. Clonotypes were aligned to IMGT TRBV, TRBD and TRBJ reference segments using MiTCR v1.1. Analysis was restricted to V-J combinations with a frequency above 0.0001, which covered over 98% of repertoires. The TCS score was defined as F50 (clonal expansion) divided by E x V (chaos), with BLOSUM62-based TCRdist calculated between CDR3 peptides within each V-J. Welch's t-statistics and random forest reduced 500 to 650 V-J features to roughly 13, which were used in a naive Bayes classifier (R e1071). TCRdb took the public reads, trimmed them with fastp at Q25, ran MiXCR for clone calling and kept in-frame beta chains. Merged by CDR3 protein, the rows form single entries marked with the most common genes and DNA. The authors' filters were not applied to this entry. Recorded for this sample are 96,000 or so distinct CDR3 sequences; under 65% of them occurred a single time. The top ten constitute 27% of the sample.

Stable Graves' hyperthyroidism was defined as no progression to ophthalmopathy during 18 months of follow-up. Hyperthyroidism patients were newly diagnosed, with disease duration under 2 months, and aged 18 to 65 years. The study excluded patients with uncontrolled infections, other autoimmune diseases, pregnancy or lactation. Clinical symptoms, serum thyroxine and TRAb, thyroid ultrasound, and orbital computed tomography formed the basis for the diagnoses. Ficoll-Paque density gradient centrifugation was used to isolate PBMCs from about 9.4 ml of fresh peripheral blood. Trizol reagent was used to extract total RNA, and RNA quality was then checked on an Agilent 2100 Bioanalyzer. The receptor was isolated from a woman aged 40 to 50 with Graves' hyperthyroidism. Sequenced sample: blood.

The CDR3 reads CATSSQDRGAYEQYF. The nucleotide sequence reads as follows: TGTGCCACCAGCAGCCAAGATCGGGGCGCATACGAGCAGTACTTC. This receptor chain uses TRBV15 and TRBJ2-7; the D call is tentative, TRBD1 or TRBD2, as each matches 5 bases. Relative to germline, V is 3 bases shorter and J is 4 bases shorter, with 16 bases between their ends. Taken from the germline V gene (reference sequence), the CDR1 and CDR2 loops are LNHNV and YYDKDF. Inclusive of the bounding cysteine and phenylalanine, the CDR3 is 15 residues long. The only DNA kept is the CDR3, 45 bases in frame from the first base. Reference TRBV15 and TRBJ2-7 genes cover what lies past the CDR3, so the full variable domain is DAMVIQNPRYQVTQFGKPVTLSCSQTLNHNVMYWYQQKSSQAPKLLFHYYDKDFNNEADTPDNFQSRRPNTSFCFLDIRSPGLGDTAMYLCATSSQDRGAYEQYFGPGTRLTVT.